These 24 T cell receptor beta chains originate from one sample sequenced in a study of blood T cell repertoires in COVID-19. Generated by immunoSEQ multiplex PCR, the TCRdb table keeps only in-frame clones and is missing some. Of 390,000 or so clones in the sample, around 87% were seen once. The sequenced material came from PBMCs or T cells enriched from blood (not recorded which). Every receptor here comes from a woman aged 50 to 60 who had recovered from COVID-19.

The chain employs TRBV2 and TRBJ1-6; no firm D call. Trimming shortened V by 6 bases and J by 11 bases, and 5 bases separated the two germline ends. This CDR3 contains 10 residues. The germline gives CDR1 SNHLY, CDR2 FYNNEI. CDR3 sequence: CASSRTPLHF. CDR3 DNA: TGTGCCAGCAGCAGGACACCCCTCCACTTT.

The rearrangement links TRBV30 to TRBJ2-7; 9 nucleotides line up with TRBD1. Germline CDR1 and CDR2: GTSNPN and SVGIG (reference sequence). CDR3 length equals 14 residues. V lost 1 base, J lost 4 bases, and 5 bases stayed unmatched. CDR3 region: CAWSEGTGFYEQYF. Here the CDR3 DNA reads TGTGCCTGGAGTGAAGGGACAGGGTTTTACGAGCAGTACTTC.

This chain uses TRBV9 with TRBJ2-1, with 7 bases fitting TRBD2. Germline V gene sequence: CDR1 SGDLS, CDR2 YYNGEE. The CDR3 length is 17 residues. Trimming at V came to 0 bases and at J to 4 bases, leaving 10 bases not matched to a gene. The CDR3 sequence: CASSVGSASGTYNEQFF. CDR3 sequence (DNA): TGTGCCAGCAGCGTAGGGTCCGCAAGCGGGACTTACAATGAGCAGTTCTTC. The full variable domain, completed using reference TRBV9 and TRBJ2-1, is DSGVTQTPKHLITATGQRVTLRCSPRSGDLSVYWYQQSLDQGLQFLIQYYNGEERAKGNILERFSAQQFPDLHSELNLSSLELGDSALYFCASSVGSASGTYNEQFFGPGTRLTVL.

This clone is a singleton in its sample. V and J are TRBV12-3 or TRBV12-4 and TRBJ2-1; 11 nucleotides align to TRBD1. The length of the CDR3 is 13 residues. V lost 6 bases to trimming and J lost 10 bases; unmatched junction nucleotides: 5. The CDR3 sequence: CASSRTGGGEQFF. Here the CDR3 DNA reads TGTGCCAGCAGCCGGACAGGGGGCGGGGAGCAGTTCTTC.

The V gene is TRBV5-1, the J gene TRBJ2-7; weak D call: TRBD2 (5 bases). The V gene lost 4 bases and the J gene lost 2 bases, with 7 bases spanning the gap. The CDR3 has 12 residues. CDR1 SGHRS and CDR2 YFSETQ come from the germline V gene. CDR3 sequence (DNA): TGCGCCAGCAGCCGGGGTGCCTACGAGCAGTACTTC. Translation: CASSRGAYEQYF.

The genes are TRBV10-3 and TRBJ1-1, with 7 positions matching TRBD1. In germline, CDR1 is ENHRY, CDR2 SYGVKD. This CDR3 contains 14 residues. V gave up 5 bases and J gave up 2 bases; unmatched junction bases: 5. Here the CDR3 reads CAISRTGTNTEAFF. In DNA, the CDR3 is TGTGCCATCAGTAGGACAGGAACTAACACTGAAGCTTTCTTT.

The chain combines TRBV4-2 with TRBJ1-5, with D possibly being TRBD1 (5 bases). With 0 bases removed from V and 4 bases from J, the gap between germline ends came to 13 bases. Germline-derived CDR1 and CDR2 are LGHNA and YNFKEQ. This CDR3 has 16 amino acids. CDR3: CASSQDRLTVNQPQHF. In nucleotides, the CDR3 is TGTGCCAGCAGCCAAGATCGGTTGACAGTAAATCAGCCCCAGCATTTT.

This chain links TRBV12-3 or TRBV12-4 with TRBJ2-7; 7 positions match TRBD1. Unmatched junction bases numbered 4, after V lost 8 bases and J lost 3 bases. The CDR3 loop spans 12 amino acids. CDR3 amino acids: CASHGTDYEQYF. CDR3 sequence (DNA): TGTGCCAGCCACGGGACAGACTACGAGCAGTACTTC.

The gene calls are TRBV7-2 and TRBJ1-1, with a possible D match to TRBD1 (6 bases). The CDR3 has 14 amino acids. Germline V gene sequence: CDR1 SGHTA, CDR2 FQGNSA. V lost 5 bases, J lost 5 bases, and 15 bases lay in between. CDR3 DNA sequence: TGTGCCAGCAGCCCCAGCACAGGGCGTACTGAAGCTTTCTTT. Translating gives CASSPSTGRTEAFF.

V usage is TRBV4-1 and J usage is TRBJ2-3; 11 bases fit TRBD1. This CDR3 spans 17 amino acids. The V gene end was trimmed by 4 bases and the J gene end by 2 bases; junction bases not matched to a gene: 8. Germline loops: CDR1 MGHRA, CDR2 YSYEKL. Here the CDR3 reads CASSLSGQGANTDTQYF. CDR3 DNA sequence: TGCGCCAGCAGCCTGTCCGGACAGGGGGCTAACACAGATACGCAGTATTTT.

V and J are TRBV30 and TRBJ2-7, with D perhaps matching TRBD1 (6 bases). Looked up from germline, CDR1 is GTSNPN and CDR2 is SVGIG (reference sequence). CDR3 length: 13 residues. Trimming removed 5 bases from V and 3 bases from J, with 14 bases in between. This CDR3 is CAWSFRGGYEQYF. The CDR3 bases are TGTGCCTGGTCATTCAGGGGTGGCTACGAGCAGTACTTC.

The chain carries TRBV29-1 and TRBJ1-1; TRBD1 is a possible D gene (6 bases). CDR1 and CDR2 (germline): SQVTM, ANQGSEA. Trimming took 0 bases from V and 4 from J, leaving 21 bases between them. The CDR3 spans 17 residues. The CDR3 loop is CSVEEVQGGRWSTEAFF. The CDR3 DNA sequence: TGCAGCGTTGAAGAAGTACAGGGCGGTCGGTGGAGCACTGAAGCTTTCTTT. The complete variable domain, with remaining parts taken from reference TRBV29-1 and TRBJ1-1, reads SAVISQKPSRDICQRGTSLTIQCQVDSQVTMMFWYRQQPGQSLTLIATANQGSEATYESGFVIDKFPISRPNLTFSTLTVSNMSPEDSSIYLCSVEEVQGGRWSTEAFFGQGTRLTVV.

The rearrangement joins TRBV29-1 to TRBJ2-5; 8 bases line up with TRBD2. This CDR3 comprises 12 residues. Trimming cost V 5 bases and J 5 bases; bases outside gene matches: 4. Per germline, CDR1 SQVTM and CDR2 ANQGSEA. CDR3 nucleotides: TGCAGCGTTCTAGCGGGCGGGGAGACCCAGTACTTC. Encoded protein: CSVLAGGETQYF.

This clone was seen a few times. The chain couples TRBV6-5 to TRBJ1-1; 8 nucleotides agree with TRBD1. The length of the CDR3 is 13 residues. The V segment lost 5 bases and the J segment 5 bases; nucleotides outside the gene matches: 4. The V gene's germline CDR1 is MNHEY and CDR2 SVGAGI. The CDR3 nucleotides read TGTGCCAGCAGTCCGGGACAGGCAACTGAAGCTTTCTTT. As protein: CASSPGQATEAFF.

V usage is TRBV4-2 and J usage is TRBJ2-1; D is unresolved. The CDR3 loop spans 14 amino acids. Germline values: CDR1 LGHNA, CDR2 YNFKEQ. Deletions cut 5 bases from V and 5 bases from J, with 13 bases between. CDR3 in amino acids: CASSLRLQNNEQFF. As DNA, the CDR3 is TGTGCCAGCAGCTTACGACTCCAAAACAATGAGCAGTTCTTC.

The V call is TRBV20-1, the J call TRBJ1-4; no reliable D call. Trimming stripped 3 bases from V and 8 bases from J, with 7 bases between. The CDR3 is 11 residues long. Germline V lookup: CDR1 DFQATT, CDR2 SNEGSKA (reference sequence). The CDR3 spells CSARWAEKLFF. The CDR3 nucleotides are TGCAGTGCTAGGTGGGCCGAAAAACTGTTTTTT.

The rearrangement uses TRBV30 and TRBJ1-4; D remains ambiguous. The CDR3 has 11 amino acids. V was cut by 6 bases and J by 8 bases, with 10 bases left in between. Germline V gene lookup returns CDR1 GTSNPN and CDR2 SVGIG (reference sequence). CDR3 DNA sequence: TGTGCCTGCGGACCCTTGGAAAAACTGTTTTTT. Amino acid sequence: CACGPLEKLFF.

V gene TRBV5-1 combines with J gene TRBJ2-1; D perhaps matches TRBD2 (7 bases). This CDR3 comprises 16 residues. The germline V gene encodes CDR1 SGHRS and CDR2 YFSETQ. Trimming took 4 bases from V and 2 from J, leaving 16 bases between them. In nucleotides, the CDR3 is TGCGCCAGCAGCCCTGGGCCGGGGGGCGCCTACAATGAGCAGTTCTTC. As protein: CASSPGPGGAYNEQFF.

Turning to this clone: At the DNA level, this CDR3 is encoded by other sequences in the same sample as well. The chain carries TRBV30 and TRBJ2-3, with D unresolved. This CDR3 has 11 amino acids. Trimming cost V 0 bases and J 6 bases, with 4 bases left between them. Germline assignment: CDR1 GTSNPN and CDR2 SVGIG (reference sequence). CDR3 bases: TGTGCCTGGAGTGTAAGCGATACGCAGTATTTT. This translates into CAWSVSDTQYF.

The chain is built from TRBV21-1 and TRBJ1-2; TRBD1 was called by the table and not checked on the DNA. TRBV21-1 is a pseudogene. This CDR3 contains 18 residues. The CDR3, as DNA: TGTGCCAGCAGCAGAGAGCTCCGGGACAGAAAAGCTAACTATGGCTACACCTTC. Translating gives CASSRELRDRKANYGYTF.

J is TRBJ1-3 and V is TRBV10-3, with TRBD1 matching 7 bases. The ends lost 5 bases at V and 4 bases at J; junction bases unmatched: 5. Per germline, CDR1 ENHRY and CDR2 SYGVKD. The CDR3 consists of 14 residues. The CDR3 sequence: CAISIGTEGNTIYF. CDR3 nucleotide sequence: TGTGCCATCAGTATCGGGACAGAAGGAAACACCATATATTTT.

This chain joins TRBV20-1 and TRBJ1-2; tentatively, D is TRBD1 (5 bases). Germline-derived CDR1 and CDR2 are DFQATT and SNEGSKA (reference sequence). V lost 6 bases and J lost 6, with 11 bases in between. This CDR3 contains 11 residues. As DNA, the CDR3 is TGCAGTGCCATCGACAGAGATGGCTACACCTTC. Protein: CSAIDRDGYTF.

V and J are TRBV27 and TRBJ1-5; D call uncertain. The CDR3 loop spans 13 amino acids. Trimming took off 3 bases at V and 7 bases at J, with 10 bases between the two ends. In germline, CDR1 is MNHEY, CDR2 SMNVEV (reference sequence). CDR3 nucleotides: TGTGCCAGCAGTTTGGCGGGAGGGCAGCCCCAGCATTTT. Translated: CASSLAGGQPQHF.

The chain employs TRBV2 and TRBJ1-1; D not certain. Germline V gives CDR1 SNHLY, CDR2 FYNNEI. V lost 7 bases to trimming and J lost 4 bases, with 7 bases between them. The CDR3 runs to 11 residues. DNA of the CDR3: TGTGCCAGCAATGCAGGCACTGAAGCTTTCTTT. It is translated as CASNAGTEAFF.